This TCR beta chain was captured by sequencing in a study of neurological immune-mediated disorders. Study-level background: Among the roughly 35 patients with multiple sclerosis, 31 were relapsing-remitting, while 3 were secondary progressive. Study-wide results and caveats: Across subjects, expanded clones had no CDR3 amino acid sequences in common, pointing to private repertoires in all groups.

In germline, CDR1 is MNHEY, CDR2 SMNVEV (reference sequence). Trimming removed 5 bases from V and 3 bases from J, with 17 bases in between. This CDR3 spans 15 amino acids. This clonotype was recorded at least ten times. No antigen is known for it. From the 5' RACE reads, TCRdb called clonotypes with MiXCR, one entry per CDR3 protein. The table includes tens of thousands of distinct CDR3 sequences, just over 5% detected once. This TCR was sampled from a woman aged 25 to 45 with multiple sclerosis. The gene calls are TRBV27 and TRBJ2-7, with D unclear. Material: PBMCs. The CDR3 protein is CASSRRGSGVYEQYF. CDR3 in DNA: TGTGCCAGCAGTAGACGTGGGTCTGGGGTCTACGAGCAGTACTTC.